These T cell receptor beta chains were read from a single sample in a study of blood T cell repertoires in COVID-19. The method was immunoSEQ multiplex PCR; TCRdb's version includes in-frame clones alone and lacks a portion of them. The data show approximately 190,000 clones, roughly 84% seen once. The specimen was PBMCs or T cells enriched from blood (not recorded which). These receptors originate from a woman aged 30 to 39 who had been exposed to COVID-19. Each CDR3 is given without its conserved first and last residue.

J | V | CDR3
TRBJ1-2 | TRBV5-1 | ASSPGDRVGFT
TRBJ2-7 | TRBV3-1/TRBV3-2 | ASSQGASGVYEQY
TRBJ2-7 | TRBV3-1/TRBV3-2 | ASSRSYEQY
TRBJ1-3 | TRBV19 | ASSTRGGNTIY
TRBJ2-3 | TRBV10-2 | ASSKGSGGPSYTQY
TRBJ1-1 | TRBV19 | ATTDLSTGLTDTEAF
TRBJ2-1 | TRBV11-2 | ASSSNYNEQF
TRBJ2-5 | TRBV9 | ASSVGLLAGDPPDEETQY
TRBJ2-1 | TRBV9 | ASSASGGSYNEQF
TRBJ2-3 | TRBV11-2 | ASSPARGTDTQY
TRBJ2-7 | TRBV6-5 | ASSLSGEASYEQY
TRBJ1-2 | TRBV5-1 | ASSFEGAQGYGYT
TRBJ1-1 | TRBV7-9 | ASSLHGMGGSLGTEAF
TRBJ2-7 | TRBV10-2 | ASSEAPGLIYEQY
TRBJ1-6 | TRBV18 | ASSRTGQGVNSPLH
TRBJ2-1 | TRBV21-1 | ASSPGGYNEQF
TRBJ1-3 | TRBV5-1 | ASSLLSGRSGNTIY
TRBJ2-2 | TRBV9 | ASSGSGGVLNTGELF
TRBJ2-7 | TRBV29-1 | SVGLAGELYEQY
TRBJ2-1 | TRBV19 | ASSILTGPSNEQF
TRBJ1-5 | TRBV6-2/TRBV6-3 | ASSTSPDQPQH
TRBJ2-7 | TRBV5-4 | ASSLAGPSYEQY
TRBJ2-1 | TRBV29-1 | SVEGGGASSYNEQF
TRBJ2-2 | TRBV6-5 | ASSYKAGGFTGELF
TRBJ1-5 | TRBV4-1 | ASSQAFRDWSNQPQH
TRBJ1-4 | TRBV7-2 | ASSLAWGQREKLF